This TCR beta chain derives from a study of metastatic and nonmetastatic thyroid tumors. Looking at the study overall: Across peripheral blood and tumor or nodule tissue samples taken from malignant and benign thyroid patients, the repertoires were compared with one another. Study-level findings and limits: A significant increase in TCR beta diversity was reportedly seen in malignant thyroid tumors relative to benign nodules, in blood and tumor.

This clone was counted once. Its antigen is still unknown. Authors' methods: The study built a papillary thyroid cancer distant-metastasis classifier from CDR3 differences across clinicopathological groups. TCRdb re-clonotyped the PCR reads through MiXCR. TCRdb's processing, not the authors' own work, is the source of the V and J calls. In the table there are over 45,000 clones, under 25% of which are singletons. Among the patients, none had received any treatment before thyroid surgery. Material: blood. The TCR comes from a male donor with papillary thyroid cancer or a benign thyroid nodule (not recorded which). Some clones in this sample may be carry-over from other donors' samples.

CDR3 bases: TGCGCCAGCAGCTTGCCCTCCAGCTCTGGAAACACCATATATTTT. It translates to CASSLPSSSGNTIYF. The chain combines TRBV5-1 with TRBJ1-3; no reliable D call. This CDR3 comprises 15 residues. In germline, CDR1 is SGHRS, CDR2 YFSETQ. V shed 1 base and J shed 0 bases, with 8 bases lying between them.